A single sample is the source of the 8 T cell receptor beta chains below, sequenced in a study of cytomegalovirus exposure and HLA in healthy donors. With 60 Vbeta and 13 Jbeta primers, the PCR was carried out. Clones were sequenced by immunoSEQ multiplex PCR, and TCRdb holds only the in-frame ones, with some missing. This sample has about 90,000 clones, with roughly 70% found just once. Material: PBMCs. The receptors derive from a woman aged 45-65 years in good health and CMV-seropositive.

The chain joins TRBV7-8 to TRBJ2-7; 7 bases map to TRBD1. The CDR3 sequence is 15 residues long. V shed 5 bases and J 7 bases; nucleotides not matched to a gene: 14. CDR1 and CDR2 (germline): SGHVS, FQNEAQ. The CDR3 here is CASSTTGLRTKEQYF. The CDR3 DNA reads TGTGCCAGCAGCACGACAGGGCTGCGAACTAAAGAGCAGTACTTC.

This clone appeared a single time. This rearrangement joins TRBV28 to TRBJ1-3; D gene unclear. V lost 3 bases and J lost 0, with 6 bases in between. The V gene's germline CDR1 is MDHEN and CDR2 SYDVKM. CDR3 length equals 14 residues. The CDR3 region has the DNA TGTGCCAGCAGTTTTCGGAGCTCTGGAAACACCATATATTTT. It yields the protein CASSFRSSGNTIYF.

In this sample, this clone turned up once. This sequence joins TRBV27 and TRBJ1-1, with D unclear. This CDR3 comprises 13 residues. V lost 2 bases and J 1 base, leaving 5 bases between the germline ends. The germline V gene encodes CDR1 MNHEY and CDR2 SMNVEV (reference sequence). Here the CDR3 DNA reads TGTGCCAGCAGTTTACGTTGGAACACTGAAGCTTTCTTT. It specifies CASSLRWNTEAFF.

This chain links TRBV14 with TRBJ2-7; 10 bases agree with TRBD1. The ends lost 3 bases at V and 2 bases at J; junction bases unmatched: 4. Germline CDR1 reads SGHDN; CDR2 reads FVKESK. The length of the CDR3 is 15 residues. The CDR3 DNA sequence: TGTGCCAGCAGCCACCGGGACAGGGGAGCCTACGAGCAGTACTTC. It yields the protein CASSHRDRGAYEQYF.

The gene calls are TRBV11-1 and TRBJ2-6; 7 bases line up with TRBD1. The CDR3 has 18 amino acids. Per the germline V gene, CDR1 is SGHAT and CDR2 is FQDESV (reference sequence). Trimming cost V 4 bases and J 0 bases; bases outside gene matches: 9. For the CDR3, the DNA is TGTGCCAGCAGCTCCCAGACAGGGACCCGCTCTGGGGCCAACGTCCTGACTTTC. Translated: CASSSQTGTRSGANVLTF.

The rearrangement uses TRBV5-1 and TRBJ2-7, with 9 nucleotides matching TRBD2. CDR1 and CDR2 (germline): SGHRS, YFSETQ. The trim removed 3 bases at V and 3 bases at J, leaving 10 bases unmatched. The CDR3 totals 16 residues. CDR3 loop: CASSSREGLARYEQYF. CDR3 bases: TGCGCCAGCAGCTCAAGAGAAGGACTAGCGCGCTACGAGCAGTACTTC.

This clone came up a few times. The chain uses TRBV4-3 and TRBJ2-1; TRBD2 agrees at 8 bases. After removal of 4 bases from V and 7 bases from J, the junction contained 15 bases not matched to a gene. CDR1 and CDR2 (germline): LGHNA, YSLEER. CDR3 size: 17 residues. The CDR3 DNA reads TGCGCCAGCAGCCCTAGTATAGCGGGGTCTACCCCTAATGAGCAGTTCTTC. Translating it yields CASSPSIAGSTPNEQFF.

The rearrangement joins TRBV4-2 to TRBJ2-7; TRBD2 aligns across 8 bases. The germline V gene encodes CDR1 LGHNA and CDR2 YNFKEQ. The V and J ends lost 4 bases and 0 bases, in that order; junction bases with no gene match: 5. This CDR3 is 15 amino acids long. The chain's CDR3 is CASSPGGGLSYEQYF. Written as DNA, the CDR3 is TGTGCCAGCAGCCCGGGGGGGGGCCTCTCCTACGAGCAGTACTTC.